This T cell receptor beta chain was sequenced during a study of blood T cell repertoires in COVID-19 (TCRdb year 2020). General notes on the study: Samples from collaborators originated in the United States, Italy and Spain and spanned both the acute and convalescent phases of COVID-19. The prospective study material was composed of cDNA or gDNA derived from T cells, B-cell-depleted T cells, or PBMCs. Subjects who had been exposed to COVID-19, were actively infected with it, or had recovered from it provided the deeply sampled blood TCRbeta repertoires that made up the dataset. The repertoires were released in a freely available public database intended as a resource for research on the immune response to SARS-CoV-2. Samples were obtained from the ongoing ImmuneRACE study (first 160 participants) and from about 1,300 subjects provided by 6 global collaborators. Nearly every sample came with metadata listing a de-identified subject ID, COVID-19 status, age in years and sex. Where available, HLA class I and class II types were taken from metadata supplied by the sample provider and were not determined by assay-based typing. What the research found in general, with its limitations: The amount of clinical and demographic metadata varied by source and participant and was provided uncurated.

A second Seattle source provided samples from volunteer blood donors who had recovered from COVID-19. Collaborating institutions collected whole blood in K2EDTA tubes following their own protocols. For TCRbeta analysis, collaborators shipped samples in one of three forms: frozen whole blood, isolated PBMCs, or DNA extracted from either of those sample types. TCRbeta CDR3 regions were amplified from genomic DNA using the immunoSEQ Assay, a bias-controlled multiplex PCR. The authors' pipeline ran thus. The number of nucleated cells in each sample was estimated by amplification of reference gene primers within the assay. To quantify the absolute abundance of each unique TCRbeta CDR3 rearrangement, sequence reads were collapsed and filtered. Productive Simpson clonality was computed per sample as the square root of Simpson's diversity index over productive rearrangements. In its TCRdb copy, this immuneACCESS table keeps in-frame sequences only and misses some clones. Where compared with another copy, unresolved V genes explain less than half of these, and the others have no known cause. V and J calls and clone size come straight from that table; D and trimming were deduced from the DNA. Recorded for this sample are some 200,000 clones; more than 75% of them occurred a single time. Around 2.9% of the sample is held by the ten biggest clonotypes.

Remarks on this clone: What antigen it recognizes has not been identified. Base quality data are lacking; no much larger clone is found one base away.

The TCR was taken from a man aged 50 or older who had recovered from COVID-19. The sequenced material came from peripheral blood.

The DNA reads as follows: TGCGCCAGCAGCTCCTCGACAGGGACCTATGGCTACACCTTC. Translated, this gives CASSSSTGTYGYTF. This sequence uses TRBV5-1 and TRBJ1-2; 7 middle bases align to TRBD1. CDR1 SGHRS and CDR2 YFSETQ are derived from the germline V gene. The germline V and J ends show losses of 3 bases and 4 bases respectively, and no gene match explains 6 bases of the junction. Its CDR3 holds 14 amino acids, cysteine through phenylalanine. Solely the CDR3 DNA is kept, with 42 bases framed from the first base.